This T cell receptor (beta chain) stems from a study of human T cells and chemical hapten exposure. The CDR3 loop spans 15 amino acids. Trimming removed 3 bases at V and 5 bases at J, with 16 bases between. Noted time point: pre-sensitization, week 0. Specified treatment: therapeutic diphenylcyclopropenone sensitization with weekly scalp DPC. There are many counts of this clonotype. TCRdb recomputed calls from the RACE reads with MiXCR, one row per CDR3 protein. The table has a few hundred thousand distinct CDR3 sequences, over 5% seen once. Specimen: whole blood, collected in connection with sensitization to the hapten diphenylcyclopropenone (DPC). The chain couples TRBV12-3 or TRBV12-4 to TRBJ1-2, with D unresolved. The TCR originated in a woman younger than 35 with alopecia areata. Some clones in this sample may be carry-over from other donors' samples. The CDR3 nucleotides read TGTGCCAGCAGTTTTTCATATGGGGTGGGGTATGGCTACACCTTC. Translating gives CASSFSYGVGYGYTF.